A selection of T cell receptor beta chains follows, all from one sample in a study of vaccination and CD4 T cells after COVID-19. Using its own MiXCR run on the PCR reads, TCRdb lists one record per CDR3 protein. The sample lists almost 20,000 distinct CDR3 sequences, about three quarters occurring once. Their target antigens are unknown. This sample comprised CD4+ T cells from blood, cultured in vitro, obtained after SARS-CoV-2 vaccination. The receptors come from a human donor who received a COVID-19 vaccine. The CDR3 runs from the conserved cysteine through the conserved F or W. The order of the fields is V gene, CDR3 protein.

V gene: TRBV7-3
CDR3 protein: CASSSAGPGELFF

V gene: TRBV7-9
CDR3 protein: CASSSAGSANEKLFF

V gene: TRBV12-5
CDR3 protein: CASGLGGNTEAFF

V gene: TRBV29-1
CDR3 protein: CSVWGNRVDGYTF

V gene: TRBV6-1
CDR3 protein: CASSLAGVSDTQYF

V gene: TRBV24-1
CDR3 protein: CATSDLRTGGEDGYTF

V gene: TRBV30
CDR3 protein: CAWSGTGTFYGYTF

V gene: TRBV2
CDR3 protein: CASSVQETYEQYF

V gene: TRBV19
CDR3 protein: CASSSLIGNTIYF

V gene: TRBV20-1
CDR3 protein: CSARTDSYSNQPQHF

V gene: TRBV20-1
CDR3 protein: CSAREAGALETQYF

V gene: TRBV7-2
CDR3 protein: CASSLWQGAYYGYTF

V gene: TRBV20-1
CDR3 protein: CSALLAGGSNEQFF

V gene: TRBV24-1
CDR3 protein: CATSASGTGRRKTQYF

V gene: TRBV24-1
CDR3 protein: CATSDLETQYF

V gene: TRBV7-8
CDR3 protein: CASRHFRGGAEAFF

V gene: TRBV11-3
CDR3 protein: CASSPGAESTDTQYF

V gene: TRBV20-1
CDR3 protein: CSASSSGGIQETQYF

V gene: TRBV20-1
CDR3 protein: CSAPGLADTDTQYF

V gene: TRBV12-3/TRBV12-4
CDR3 protein: CASTAGGPSKTQYF

V gene: TRBV6-1
CDR3 protein: CASGQGLWNSPLHF

V gene: TRBV6-1
CDR3 protein: CASSESLVISGNTIYF

V gene: TRBV7-9
CDR3 protein: CASSTDYNTGELFF

V gene: TRBV9
CDR3 protein: CASSDREASYEQYF

V gene: TRBV6-1
CDR3 protein: CASVQGALNTEAFF

V gene: TRBV2
CDR3 protein: CASRDRDFDYGYTF

V gene: TRBV11-2
CDR3 protein: CASSLSGRAYEQYF

V gene: TRBV25-1
CDR3 protein: CASSSGISTDTQYF

V gene: TRBV19
CDR3 protein: CASSMRTAFSTEAFF

V gene: TRBV27
CDR3 protein: CASSLLGGGTSDTQYF

V gene: TRBV12-3/TRBV12-4
CDR3 protein: CASSLGPLNSPLHF

V gene: TRBV6-1
CDR3 protein: CASSRDSSTDTQYF

V gene: TRBV2
CDR3 protein: CASSGPPIGGSGNIQYF

V gene: TRBV11-2
CDR3 protein: CASSSVRGGLKEQYF

V gene: TRBV7-3
CDR3 protein: CASSLTGGGDTGELFF

V gene: TRBV7-2
CDR3 protein: CASSTRGVFNEKLFF

V gene: TRBV20-1
CDR3 protein: CSASLGVAGGTDTQYF

V gene: TRBV11-2
CDR3 protein: CASSLITGAYGYTF

V gene: TRBV20-1
CDR3 protein: CSATTGEVLQPQHF

V gene: TRBV23-1
CDR3 protein: CASKTSRDRGLGEQYF

V gene: TRBV27
CDR3 protein: CASSLGRVREKLFF

V gene: TRBV15
CDR3 protein: CATSREGQANYGYTF

V gene: TRBV15
CDR3 protein: CASSSLAGGYRETQYF

V gene: TRBV24-1
CDR3 protein: CATRYRDTGELFF

V gene: TRBV7-3
CDR3 protein: CASSFGTSVGETQYF

V gene: TRBV20-1
CDR3 protein: CSARASGGGLTDTQYF

V gene: TRBV6-1
CDR3 protein: CASSDGYGNTIYF

V gene: TRBV21-1
CDR3 protein: CASTPSIGTNYGYTF

V gene: TRBV2
CDR3 protein: CASSEKDTQYF

V gene: TRBV30
CDR3 protein: CAWTSGGFLGSYNEQFF

V gene: TRBV25-1
CDR3 protein: CASSEYGSSYNSPLHF

V gene: TRBV19
CDR3 protein: CASSTLDRRMRYTF

V gene: TRBV15
CDR3 protein: CATSRAGTRSPGELFF

V gene: TRBV6-2/TRBV6-3
CDR3 protein: CASRRSNTEAFF